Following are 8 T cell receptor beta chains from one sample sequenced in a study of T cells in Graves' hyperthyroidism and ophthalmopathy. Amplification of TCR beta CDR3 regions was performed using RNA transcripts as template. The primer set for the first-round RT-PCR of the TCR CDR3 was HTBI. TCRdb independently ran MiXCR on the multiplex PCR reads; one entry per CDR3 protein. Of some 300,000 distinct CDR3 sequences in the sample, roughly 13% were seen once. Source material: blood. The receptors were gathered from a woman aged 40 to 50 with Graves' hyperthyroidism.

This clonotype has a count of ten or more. CDR3 protein: CASSLEGASDTQYF. The CDR3 DNA reads as TGCGCCAGCAGCTTGGAAGGGGCCTCAGATACGCAGTATTTT. The rearrangement joins TRBV5-1 to TRBJ2-3, with D possibly being TRBD1 (5 bases). V was shortened by 0 bases and J by 4 bases, with 9 bases between the two germline ends. The length of the CDR3 is 14 residues. Germline loops: CDR1 SGHRS, CDR2 YFSETQ.

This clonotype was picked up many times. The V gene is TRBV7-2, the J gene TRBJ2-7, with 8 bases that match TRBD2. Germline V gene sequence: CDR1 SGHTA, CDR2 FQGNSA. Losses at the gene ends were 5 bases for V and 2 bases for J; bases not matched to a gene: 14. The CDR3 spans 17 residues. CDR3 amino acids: CASSLMGLAGRAYEQYF. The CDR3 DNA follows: TGTGCCAGCAGCCTCATGGGTTTAGCGGGACGAGCCTACGAGCAGTACTTC.

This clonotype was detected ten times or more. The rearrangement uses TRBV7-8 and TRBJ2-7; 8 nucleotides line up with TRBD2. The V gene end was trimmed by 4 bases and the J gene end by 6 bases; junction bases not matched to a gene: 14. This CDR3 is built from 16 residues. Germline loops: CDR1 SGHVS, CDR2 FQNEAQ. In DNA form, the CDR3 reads TGTGCCAGCAGCTCGGGAGGTAGGACTAGCAAGGGCGAGCAGTACTTC. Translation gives CASSSGGRTSKGEQYF.

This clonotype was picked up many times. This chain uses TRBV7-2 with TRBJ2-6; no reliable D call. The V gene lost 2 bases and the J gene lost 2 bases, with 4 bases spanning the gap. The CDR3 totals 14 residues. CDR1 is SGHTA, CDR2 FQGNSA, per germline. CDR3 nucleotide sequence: TGTGCCAGCAGCTTAAGTGCTGGGGCCAACGTCCTGACTTTC. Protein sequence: CASSLSAGANVLTF.

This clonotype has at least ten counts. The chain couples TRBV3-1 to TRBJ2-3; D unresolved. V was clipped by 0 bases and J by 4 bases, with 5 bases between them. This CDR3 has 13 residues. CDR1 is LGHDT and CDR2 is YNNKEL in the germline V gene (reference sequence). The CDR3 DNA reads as TGTGCCAGCAGCCAAGAACTGGCAGATACGCAGTATTTT. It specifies CASSQELADTQYF.

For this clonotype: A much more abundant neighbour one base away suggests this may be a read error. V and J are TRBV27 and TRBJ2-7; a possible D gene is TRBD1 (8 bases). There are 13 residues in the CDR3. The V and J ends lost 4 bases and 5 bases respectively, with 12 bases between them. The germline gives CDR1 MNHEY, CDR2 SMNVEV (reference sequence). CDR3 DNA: TGTGCCAGCAGTTACAGGGGGGGCCACGAGCAGTACTTC. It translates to CASSYRGGHEQYF.

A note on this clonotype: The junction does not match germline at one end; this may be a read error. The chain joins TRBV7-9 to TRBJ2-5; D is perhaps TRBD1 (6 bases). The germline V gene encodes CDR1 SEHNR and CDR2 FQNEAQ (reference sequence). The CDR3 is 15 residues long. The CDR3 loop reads CASSSHTGTRETLYF. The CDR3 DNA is TGTGCCAGCAGCTCACATACAGGGACAAGAGAGACCCTGTACTTC.

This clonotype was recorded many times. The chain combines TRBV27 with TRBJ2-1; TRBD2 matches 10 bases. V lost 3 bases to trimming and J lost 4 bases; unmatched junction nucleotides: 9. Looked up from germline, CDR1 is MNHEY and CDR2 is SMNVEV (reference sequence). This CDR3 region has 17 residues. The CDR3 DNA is TGTGCCAGCAGTTTCTCCCTAGCGGGAGTGCTGTACAATGAGCAGTTCTTC. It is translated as CASSFSLAGVLYNEQFF.